This TCR beta chain appears in the sequencing data of a study of T cell clonotyping in hematopoietic cell transplantation. General study points: Recipient TCR diversity dropped after transplant; expanded clonotypes rose from day 30 to 180. At the given depth, recipient repertoires were over 97% de novo clonotypes. Broader posttransplant TCR repertoire diversity was predicted by graft donor and pretransplant recipient Inverse Simpson Index values.

Generated by immunoSEQ multiplex PCR, the TCRdb table keeps only in-frame clones and is missing some. This table holds more than 25,000 clones, 92% found once. Comment on this clone: The antigen remains unidentified.

Samples: about 28 days before transplant, then days 30, 100 and 180 after. This specimen consisted of PBMCs, obtained 100 days after allogeneic stem cell transplant. This TCR was recovered from a female patient aged 50-59 years who had an allogeneic stem cell transplant from a related donor, so the T cells may come from the graft donor. Some clones in this sample may be carry-over from other donors' samples.

CDR3: CASSRMNTEAFF. CDR3 DNA: TGTGCCAGTAGCCGGATGAACACTGAAGCTTTCTTT. The chain has TRBV19 and TRBJ1-1, with unresolved D. The CDR3 is 12 residues long. Trimming removed 6 bases at V and 0 bases at J, with 5 bases between. CDR1 is LNHDA and CDR2 is SQIVND in the germline V gene (reference sequence).